This is a list of T cell receptor beta chains from one sample in a study of shared clonotypes between healthy human individuals. Method: immunoSEQ multiplex PCR; TCRdb's copy keeps in-frame clones and lacks some. The sample includes 1,500,000 or so clones, over 95% seen only once; the top ten take roughly 1.2%. The sequenced sample consisted of naive CD4+ T cells sorted from blood. These receptors came from a young man in good health. Both conserved end residues are part of each CDR3. A D gene is named only where the DNA matches it firmly. Part of the rows lack a size; the others show once, few, many or a class for expanded clones.

>TRBJ2-7|NA|NA|TRBV13
CASSLSSWSSYEQYF
TGTGCCAGCAGCTTATCCTCCTGGAGCTCCTACGAGCAGTACTTC
>TRBJ1-4|NA|NA|TRBV9
CASSLKLYPTNEKLFF
TGTGCCAGCAGCCTAAAACTCTATCCAACTAATGAAAAACTGTTTTTT
>TRBJ1-2|NA|NA|TRBV7-2
CASSNPGVRGYTF
TGTGCCAGCAGCAATCCGGGGGTCCGCGGCTACACCTTC
>TRBJ2-1|TRBD2|NA|TRBV9
CASSTGLARDNEQFF
TGTGCCAGCAGCACGGGACTAGCGAGAGACAATGAGCAGTTCTTC
>TRBJ2-1|NA|NA|TRBV28
CASRGVFPYNEQFF
TGTGCCAGCAGAGGGGTTTTCCCCTACAATGAGCAGTTCTTC
>TRBJ1-1|NA|NA|TRBV9
CASSPRLRGDTEAFF
TGTGCCAGCAGCCCCCGTTTGAGGGGGGACACTGAAGCTTTCTTT
>TRBJ1-5|TRBD1|NA|TRBV5-5
CASSLAWGPVRDRGYQPQHF
TGTGCCAGCAGCTTGGCCTGGGGGCCCGTCCGGGACAGGGGTTACCAGCCCCAGCATTTT
>TRBJ2-7|NA|NA|TRBV27
CASRRGRVPSGSPSYEQYF
TGTGCCAGCCGAAGGGGGCGGGTACCAAGCGGGAGTCCCTCCTACGAGCAGTACTTC
>TRBJ2-1|NA|NA|TRBV5-8
CASSGNRRTHYNEQFF
TGTGCCAGCAGCGGTAACAGGAGGACCCATTACAATGAGCAGTTCTTC
>TRBJ1-5|NA|NA|TRBV15
CATRELLSGFNQPQHF
TGTGCCACCAGAGAGCTACTGTCAGGGTTTAATCAGCCCCAGCATTTT
>TRBJ2-7|NA|NA|TRBV29-1
CSVEPRVGEQYF
TGCAGCGTTGAACCCAGGGTGGGGGAGCAGTACTTC
>TRBJ2-5|TRBD2|NA|TRBV5-1
CASSLGLAGGRETQYF
TGCGCCAGCAGCCTTGGGCTAGCGGGAGGGAGAGAGACCCAGTACTTC
>TRBJ2-3|TRBD1|NA|TRBV6-5
CASEAGTGIADTQYF
TGTGCCAGCGAAGCAGGGACAGGGATTGCAGATACGCAGTATTTT
>TRBJ1-5|NA|NA|TRBV18
CASSPSRVRSNQPQHF
TGTGCCAGCTCACCATCGCGGGTCAGAAGTAATCAGCCCCAGCATTTT
>TRBJ1-4|NA|NA|TRBV7-9
CASSLAGQAELFF
TGTGCCAGCAGCTTAGCGGGGCAGGCTGAGCTGTTTTTT
>TRBJ2-7|TRBD1|NA|TRBV27
CASSYNSGTGDYEQYF
TGTGCCAGCAGTTATAACTCCGGGACAGGGGACTACGAGCAGTACTTC
>TRBJ1-3|TRBD1|NA|TRBV6-6
CASTPGTANSGNTIYF
TGTGCCAGCACACCCGGGACAGCGAACTCTGGAAACACCATATATTTT
>TRBJ2-1|TRBD2|NA|TRBV6-6
CASSRLGLAGGPGFF
TGTGCCAGCAGTCGCCTCGGACTAGCGGGAGGGCCTGGGTTCTTC
>TRBJ1-2|TRBD1|NA|TRBV4-1
CASSHIGEGQGTGYTF
TGCGCCAGCAGCCACATTGGGGAGGGACAGGGGACGGGCTACACCTTC
>TRBJ2-7|TRBD1|NA|TRBV5-1
CASSLDGTANEQYF
TGCGCCAGCAGCTTGGATGGGACAGCTAACGAGCAGTACTTC
>TRBJ1-5|NA|NA|TRBV5-1
CASSLGRDQPQHF
TGCGCCAGCAGCTTGGGGAGGGATCAGCCCCAGCATTTT
>TRBJ2-1|NA|NA|TRBV27
CASSSPLREISYNEQFF
TGTGCCAGCAGTTCCCCCCTGAGGGAAATCTCCTACAATGAGCAGTTCTTC
>TRBJ2-1|TRBD2|once|TRBV28
CASSFWTSGSSEQFF
TGTGCCAGCAGTTTTTGGACTAGCGGGAGTAGTGAGCAGTTCTTC
>TRBJ2-5|TRBD2|NA|TRBV9
CASSVGASPGGETQYF
TGTGCCAGCAGCGTAGGAGCTAGCCCGGGGGGAGAGACCCAGTACTTC
>TRBJ2-5|TRBD2|once|TRBV11-2
CASSRLAAQETQYF
TGTGCCAGCAGCCGACTAGCGGCACAAGAGACCCAGTACTTC
>TRBJ2-7|NA|NA|TRBV14
CASSLSSYEQYF
TGTGCCAGCAGCCTATCTTCCTACGAGCAGTACTTC
>TRBJ2-5|TRBD2|NA|TRBV6-6
CASTLILAGETQYF
TGTGCCAGCACCTTAATACTAGCGGGAGAGACCCAGTACTTC
>TRBJ1-5|NA|NA|TRBV18
CASSPPAQGNQPQHF
TGTGCCAGCTCACCACCAGCCCAGGGGAATCAGCCCCAGCATTTT
>TRBJ1-1|NA|NA|TRBV28
CASGVGGRVSAFF
TGTGCCAGCGGGGTAGGGGGTCGGGTTTCGGCTTTCTTT
>TRBJ2-6|TRBD2|NA|TRBV11-2
CASSLVGGSGANVLTF
TGTGCCAGCAGCTTAGTGGGAGGGTCTGGGGCCAACGTCCTGACTTTC
>TRBJ2-6|NA|NA|TRBV6-1
CASHAGEVGFNVLTF
TGTGCCAGCCATGCAGGGGAGGTTGGTTTTAACGTCCTGACTTTC
>TRBJ2-5|NA|NA|TRBV30
CAWSVLGWKTQYF
TGTGCCTGGAGTGTACTGGGTTGGAAGACCCAGTACTTC